The 21 T cell receptor beta chains below all came from one sample that was sequenced in a study of T cells of healthy individuals. TCRdb reanalysed the 5' RACE reads using MiXCR and keeps one entry per CDR3 protein. The table has 55,000 to 65,000 distinct CDR3 sequences, 15% to 20% seen once; the top ten hold around 4.7%. The receptors shown here come from a human donor in good health.

CDR3 nucleotide sequence: TGCAGTGCAACGATTCCTCTCGGGCACCAAGAGACCCAGTACTTC. Its translation is CSATIPLGHQETQYF. The chain uses TRBV20-1 and TRBJ2-5; D is undetermined. The germline V and J ends were trimmed by 6 bases and 0 bases, with 17 bases remaining between them. This CDR3 has 15 amino acids. Germline CDR1 and CDR2: DFQATT and SNEGSKA (reference sequence).

This clonotype was detected many times. The CDR3 DNA follows: TGCAGCGTTGGGGGGGCGAACACCGGGGAGCTGTTTTTT. It yields the protein CSVGGANTGELFF. The chain is built from TRBV29-1 and TRBJ2-2, with TRBD2 as a possible D gene (6 bases). Germline values: CDR1 SQVTM, CDR2 ANQGSEA. V dropped 4 bases and J dropped 0 bases, with 6 bases sitting between them. This CDR3 has 13 amino acids.

This clonotype was seen a handful of times. V and J are TRBV3-1 and TRBJ2-7, with D tentatively TRBD1 or TRBD2 (6 bases each). Germline assignment: CDR1 LGHDT and CDR2 YNNKEL (reference sequence). CDR3 length: 15 amino acids. The V gene lost 0 bases and the J gene lost 3 bases, with 12 bases spanning the gap. CDR3 sequence: CASSQDPRGLYEQYF. Here the CDR3 DNA reads TGTGCCAGCAGCCAAGACCCCAGGGGACTCTACGAGCAGTACTTC.

V is TRBV5-4 and J is TRBJ1-2; possibly TRBD1 for D (6 bases). V was pared by 0 bases and J by 7 bases, with 10 bases between. Germline V gene data show CDR1 as SGHNT and CDR2 as YYREEE (reference sequence). The CDR3 sequence is 13 residues long. CDR3 sequence: CASSLAGASGYTF. The CDR3 nucleotides are TGTGCCAGCAGCTTGGCAGGGGCGAGTGGCTACACCTTC.

The gene calls are TRBV5-1 and TRBJ2-3; TRBD2 matches at 7 bases. Trimming removed 1 base from V and 4 bases from J; junction bases left unmatched: 9. Per the germline V gene, CDR1 is SGHRS and CDR2 is YFSETQ. This CDR3 has 16 amino acids. The CDR3 here is CASSLLGAGDSDTQYF. The CDR3 DNA sequence: TGCGCCAGCAGCTTGCTCGGGGCGGGGGATTCAGATACGCAGTATTTT.

Many counts were recorded for this clonotype. The genes are TRBV20-1 and TRBJ2-1, with D possibly TRBD2 on 6 matching bases. CDR1 is DFQATT and CDR2 is SNEGSKA in the germline V gene (reference sequence). Trimming took off 4 bases at V and 4 bases at J, with 14 bases between the two ends. The CDR3 runs 14 residues. The CDR3 nucleotides are TGCAGTGCTAAAGGGAGGAGGGCTTACAATGAGCAGTTCTTC. Its protein is CSAKGRRAYNEQFF.

The chain employs TRBV30 and TRBJ1-5; no firm D call. The germline V gene has CDR1 GTSNPN and CDR2 SVGIG (reference sequence). The CDR3 covers 13 residues. V dropped 0 bases and J dropped 1 base, with 4 bases sitting between them. CDR3 in DNA: TGTGCCTGGAGTGTAAAGAGCAATCAGCCCCAGCATTTT. Amino acids: CAWSVKSNQPQHF.

This clonotype was seen ten or more times. The chain couples TRBV11-2 to TRBJ1-5; the D is unclear. CDR3 length equals 14 residues. The V gene lost 0 bases and the J gene lost 9 bases, with 12 bases spanning the gap. CDR1 and CDR2 from the germline V gene are SGHAT and FQNNGV. The DNA for the CDR3 is TGTGCCAGCAGCTTAGAGCCCGGTGAACGGCCCCAGCATTTT. This sequence encodes CASSLEPGERPQHF.

This clonotype was detected ten times or more. CDR3: CSARFERDNEQFF. The CDR3 bases are TGCAGTGCTAGATTCGAGAGGGACAATGAGCAGTTCTTC. The chain recombines TRBV20-1 with TRBJ2-1, with D perhaps matching TRBD2 (5 bases). The germline V gene encodes CDR1 DFQATT and CDR2 SNEGSKA (reference sequence). V was clipped by 2 bases and J by 5 bases, with 10 bases between them. This CDR3 comprises 13 residues.

This clonotype came up many times. The chain couples TRBV7-9 to TRBJ2-5, with 8 bases lining up with TRBD1. J was trimmed by 4 bases and V by 11 bases; bases with no gene match: 6. This CDR3 contains 12 residues. Germline CDR1 SEHNR, CDR2 FQNEAQ (reference sequence). The CDR3 spells CASRQGLETQYF. DNA of the CDR3: TGTGCCTCAAGACAGGGGTTAGAGACCCAGTACTTC.

This clonotype has at least ten counts. The V gene is TRBV7-9, the J gene TRBJ1-2; D possibly corresponds to TRBD1 (6 bases). This CDR3 is built from 13 residues. The germline V gene encodes CDR1 SEHNR and CDR2 FQNEAQ (reference sequence). The V end was cut by 1 base, the J end by 5 bases, with 8 bases between. This CDR3 is CASSLVQGYGYTF. DNA for the CDR3: TGTGCCAGCAGCTTAGTACAGGGTTATGGCTACACCTTC.

This clonotype was counted many times. The V gene is TRBV20-1, the J gene TRBJ2-7; no reliable D call. CDR3 length: 11 residues. Germline values: CDR1 DFQATT, CDR2 SNEGSKA (reference sequence). Deletions cut 0 bases from V and 6 bases from J, with 6 bases between. This CDR3 reads CSARDWGEQYF. In nucleotides, the CDR3 is TGCAGTGCTAGAGATTGGGGCGAGCAGTACTTC.

In its sample, this clonotype was seen many times. The chain links TRBV7-2 to TRBJ2-7; 8 bases are shared with TRBD1. Germline trimming cut 5 bases from V and 7 bases from J; bases unmatched to any gene: 7. Per germline, CDR1 SGHTA and CDR2 FQGNSA. The CDR3 extends over 13 amino acids. CDR3 region: CASSPRQGREQYF. The CDR3 DNA sequence: TGTGCCAGCAGCCCTCGACAGGGGCGTGAGCAGTACTTC.

At least ten counts were recorded for this clonotype. The chain recombines TRBV2 with TRBJ2-1; possible D gene TRBD2, 6 bases. Germline CDR1 reads SNHLY; CDR2 reads FYNNEI. V lost 2 bases, J lost 8 bases, and 16 bases lay in between. This CDR3 is 15 amino acids long. The CDR3 here is CASSEYGGRGDEQFF. The CDR3 region has the DNA TGTGCCAGCAGTGAATACGGGGGACGCGGGGATGAGCAGTTCTTC. The full variable domain, with the rest looked up from reference TRBV2 and TRBJ2-1, is EPEVTQTPSHQVTQMGQEVILRCVPISNHLYFYWYRQILGQKVEFLVSFYNNEISEKSEIFDDQFSVERPDGSNFTLKIRSTKLEDSAMYFCASSEYGGRGDEQFFGPGTRLTVL.

A few counts support this clonotype. V is TRBV19 and J is TRBJ2-2, with a weak D call TRBD2 (6 bases). Between the trimmed V and J ends, which lost 7 bases and 2 bases, there was a span of 20 bases. CDR1 LNHDA and CDR2 SQIVND come from the germline V gene (reference sequence). This CDR3 has 17 amino acids. The CDR3 region is CASTAWDRGSNTGELFF. DNA for the CDR3: TGTGCCAGTACCGCGTGGGACCGGGGGTCAAACACCGGGGAGCTGTTTTTT.

This chain connects TRBV2 to TRBJ2-2; D remains ambiguous. Trimming cost V 9 bases and J 7 bases, with 12 bases left between them. The CDR3 consists of 12 residues. Germline CDR1 is SNHLY and CDR2 is FYNNEI. The CDR3 protein is CASLSVIGELFF. CDR3 DNA: TGTGCCAGTCTTTCAGTGATCGGGGAGCTGTTTTTT.

In this sample, this clonotype turned up many times. The V gene is TRBV28, the J gene TRBJ1-4; 7 bases fit TRBD1. The CDR3 loop spans 15 amino acids. Germline CDR1 is MDHEN and CDR2 is SYDVKM. Germline trimming cut 3 bases from V and 11 bases from J; bases unmatched to any gene: 12. The DNA for the CDR3 is TGTGCCAGCAGTTTTGGGGACAGACACGCTGGGAAACTGTTTTTT. Translated, it gives CASSFGDRHAGKLFF. Based on the CDR3 plus reference TRBV28 and TRBJ1-4, the full variable domain is DVKVTQSSRYLVKRTGEKVFLECVQDMDHENMFWYRQDPGLGLRLIYFSYDVKMKEKGDIPEGYSVSREKKERFSLILESASTNQTSMYLCASSFGDRHAGKLFFGSGTQLSVL.

This clonotype was counted a few times. The CDR3 spells CASTTQRGGLPGELFF. The CDR3 region has the DNA TGTGCCAGCACCACCCAAAGGGGGGGCCTACCCGGGGAGCTGTTTTTT. The chain has TRBV9 and TRBJ2-2, with D possibly matching TRBD2 (7 bases). With 6 bases removed from V and 6 bases from J, the gap between germline ends came to 21 bases. The CDR3 length is 16 residues. Germline CDR1 and CDR2: SGDLS and YYNGEE.

This clonotype was observed many times. V usage is TRBV7-9 and J usage is TRBJ2-7, with D possibly being TRBD1 (6 bases). The V and J ends lost 6 bases and 3 bases respectively, with 21 bases between them. CDR1 is SEHNR and CDR2 is FQNEAQ in the germline V gene (reference sequence). This CDR3 contains 16 residues. The CDR3 bases are TGTGCCAGCAGTTGCCACTCGGACAGTTGCTTCTACGAGCAGTACTTC. This sequence encodes CASSCHSDSCFYEQYF.

There are a few counts of this clonotype. The gene calls are TRBV7-2 and TRBJ2-1; D uncertain. V was pared by 0 bases and J by 9 bases, with 9 bases between. The CDR3 is 13 residues long. CDR1 SGHTA and CDR2 FQGNSA come from the germline V gene. CDR3 amino acids: CASSLALGFEQFF. The CDR3 DNA sequence: TGTGCCAGCAGCTTAGCGCTAGGGTTTGAGCAGTTCTTC.

This clonotype was seen many times. The chain carries TRBV24-1 and TRBJ2-3, with 7 nucleotides matching TRBD1. Trimming at V came to 12 bases and at J to 3 bases, leaving 14 bases not matched to a gene. Germline CDR1 reads KGHDR; CDR2 reads SFDVKD. This CDR3 has 15 amino acids. CDR3 residues: CAAPDRPKGTDTQYF. DNA for the CDR3: TGTGCCGCCCCGGACAGGCCAAAGGGTACAGATACGCAGTATTTT.